This T cell receptor beta chain was obtained from a study of T cells in localized non-small cell lung cancer (dated by TCRdb to 2018 to 2021). Context from the whole study: T cell repertoires of 200 to 250 early-stage NSCLC patients were analyzed, with tumors being compared against uninvolved tumor-adjacent lungs. The cohort was made up of 236 treatment-naive NSCLC patients whose localized lung tumors had been resected. Of the NSCLC patients, around 140 were male and approximately 110 were female, and the mean age was around 70 years. Beyond this particular receptor, the publication reports: Uninvolved tumor-adjacent lung showed the highest T cell clonality, higher than tumor, which suggests more focused antigenic responses in the adjacent lung. Of the top 100 tumor clones, a median of roughly 60 were detected in paired uninvolved adjacent lung; under 30 were also among that lung's top 100. Because multi-region tumor sequencing was not done, intratumor heterogeneity could not be ruled out. Since the design was exploratory, TCR variables were selected using unadjusted p-values with no false-discovery rate correction. Longer overall survival was associated with higher T cell density in blood, whereas shorter survival was associated with higher clonality in adjacent lung.

From the cysteine through the phenylalanine, the CDR3 covers 12 amino acids. Of all the DNA, just the CDR3 is kept, 36 bases in frame from base 1. V and J lose 3 bases and 6 bases, and a span of 11 bases separates them. CDR1 and CDR2 are read off the germline V gene (reference sequence) as GTSNPN and SVGIG. The immunoSEQ Assay was used to sequence TCR beta CDR3 regions from DNA. In the original analysis: T cell density was computed as TCR beta template counts normalized to usable DNA estimated by amplifying housekeeping genes. Richness was estimated with the preseqR package, extrapolating to 400,000 templates for PBMC samples and 120,000 templates for tissue samples. Clonality was defined by subtracting Pielou's evenness from one. To identify tissue-enriched TCRs, differential abundance testing was run on productive amino-acid clonotypes with a minimum total count of 5 and an alpha of 0.1. Repertoire overlap between compartments was quantified with the Jaccard Index and Morisita Overlap Index. GLIPH clustered TCR beta CDR3s with public tetramer-defined viral CDR3s; viral motifs required at least three viral sequences plus V-gene enrichment. TCRdb provides this immuneACCESS table in a form limited to in-frame rearrangements. Some clones are lacking; in checked studies, under half of them reflect an unresolved V gene, and why the rest are absent is not known. That table is the source of V, J and clone size, and D and trimming were worked out from the DNA. The sample includes 12,000 or so clones, with around 83% observed a single time. The ten largest make up 19% of the sample.

At diagnosis, peripheral blood, uninvolved tumor-adjacent lung and tumor were collected and stored as a combination of fresh-frozen and FFPE material. Blood samples were analyzed as peripheral blood mononuclear cells for TCR repertoire profiling. Remarks on this clone: Its antigen is currently not known. The sample holds no much larger clone one base away, and base qualities are not on file.

The input for sequencing was peripheral blood, taken before any cancer treatment. The V and J segments used are TRBV30 and TRBJ1-1; no D gene is confidently identified. The receptor was isolated from a male donor aged 60 or over with stage I lung adenocarcinoma. CDR3 protein: CAWRFGWAEAFF. The nucleotide sequence reads as follows: TGTGCCTGGAGGTTCGGGTGGGCTGAAGCTTTCTTT.